These 17 T cell receptor beta chains originate from one sample sequenced in a study of Tregs in tolerant kidney transplant recipients. Sequenced by immunoSEQ multiplex PCR; TCRdb stores in-frame clones only, minus some. The sample shows some 66,000 clones, about nine tenths of them seen only once. This specimen consisted of CD8+ T cells from blood, obtained before the transplant. The receptors shown here come from a human donor who received a combined kidney and bone marrow transplant.

This chain connects TRBV7-9 to TRBJ1-5, with 8 bases fitting TRBD1. V shed 4 bases and J 3 bases; nucleotides not matched to a gene: 5. The CDR3 has 15 residues. CDR1 and CDR2 (germline): SEHNR, FQNEAQ (reference sequence). The CDR3 region has the DNA TGTGCCAGCAGCTCCCTGACAGGGGTCAATCAGCCCCAGCATTTT. Amino acids: CASSSLTGVNQPQHF.

The rearrangement links TRBV9 to TRBJ2-3; 8 bases line up with TRBD2. The CDR3 consists of 15 residues. V shed 5 bases, J shed 0 bases, and the junction held 5 bases outside the gene matches. The germline CDR1 and CDR2 sequences are SGDLS and YYNGEE. CDR3 region: CASRPGGSSTDTQYF. The CDR3, as DNA: TGTGCCAGCAGACCGGGGGGGTCTAGCACAGATACGCAGTATTTT. Together with reference TRBV9 and TRBJ2-3, the CDR3 gives the full variable domain: DSGVTQTPKHLITATGQRVTLRCSPRSGDLSVYWYQQSLDQGLQFLIQYYNGEERAKGNILERFSAQQFPDLHSELNLSSLELGDSALYFCASRPGGSSTDTQYFGPGTRLTVL.

The chain combines TRBV5-1 with TRBJ2-7; a weak D match, TRBD1 (5 bases). Germline V CDR1 and CDR2: SGHRS, YFSETQ. V lost 0 bases and J lost 6, with 10 bases in between. CDR3 length: 13 amino acids. The CDR3 reads CASSLGAGREQYF. DNA for the CDR3: TGCGCCAGCAGCTTGGGCGCAGGGCGCGAGCAGTACTTC.

The chain combines TRBV6-1 with TRBJ2-2; 13 bases line up with TRBD2. Germline trimming cut 7 bases from V and 6 bases from J; bases unmatched to any gene: 5. This CDR3 contains 15 residues. Germline V gene sequence: CDR1 MNHNS, CDR2 SASEGT. This CDR3 is CASTRLAGGAGELFF. CDR3 nucleotide sequence: TGTGCCAGCACTAGACTAGCGGGAGGCGCCGGGGAGCTGTTTTTT.

The gene calls are TRBV5-1 and TRBJ2-1, with 11 bases fitting TRBD2. This CDR3 comprises 17 residues. V shed 4 bases, J shed 6 bases, and the junction held 12 bases outside the gene matches. Germline assignment: CDR1 SGHRS and CDR2 YFSETQ. The CDR3, as DNA: TGCGCCAGCAGCCCATCGGGACTAGCGGCCGGGATCAATGAGCAGTTCTTC. This gives the protein CASSPSGLAAGINEQFF.

The chain links TRBV9 to TRBJ1-2; D ambiguous. Germline CDR1 SGDLS, CDR2 YYNGEE. The CDR3 sequence is 16 residues long. V shed 0 bases and J shed 5 bases, with 17 bases lying between them. In nucleotides, the CDR3 is TGTGCCAGCAGCGTAGATCCGAGGGAGTCGAGATATGGCTACACCTTC. It codes for CASSVDPRESRYGYTF.

The V and J genes are TRBV7-3 and TRBJ2-2; D unclear. Germline V CDR1 and CDR2: SGHTA, FQGTGA. The V gene lost 8 bases and the J gene lost 0 bases, with 19 bases spanning the gap. The CDR3 has 17 amino acids. The CDR3 DNA reads TGTGCCAGCGGTCACGCCCCTTTACATTCGAACACCGGGGAGCTGTTTTTT. This encodes CASGHAPLHSNTGELFF.

The J gene is TRBJ1-5, the V gene TRBV2, with TRBD1 as a possible D gene (5 bases). V lost 3 bases, J lost 0 bases, and 15 bases lay in between. This CDR3 has 17 residues. Germline V gene lookup returns CDR1 SNHLY and CDR2 FYNNEI. The CDR3 DNA follows: TGTGCCAGCAGTGACAGGGAAGAGGTCTATAGCAATCAGCCCCAGCATTTT. Amino acids: CASSDREEVYSNQPQHF.

Here the CDR3 DNA reads TGTGCCAGAAGCAAGCCCCAAGCCGAGACCCAGTACTTC. Its translation: CARSKPQAETQYF. The chain employs TRBV5-3 and TRBJ2-5, with D unresolved. TRBV5-3 is flagged as an ORF with uncertain function. V lost 4 bases, J lost 5 bases, and 12 bases lay in between. There are 13 residues in the CDR3.

The genes are TRBV5-5 and TRBJ2-7; TRBD2 agrees at 10 bases. Germline loops: CDR1 SGHKS, CDR2 YYEKEE (reference sequence). The CDR3 spans 14 residues. Trimming took 1 base from V and 2 from J; bases not matched to a gene: 0. The CDR3 loop reads CASSLSGRAYEQYF. CDR3 DNA sequence: TGTGCCAGCAGCTTGAGCGGGAGGGCCTACGAGCAGTACTTC.

This chain connects TRBV5-4 to TRBJ2-7; 11 bases agree with TRBD2. Germline-derived CDR1 and CDR2 are SGHNT and YYREEE (reference sequence). V dropped 2 bases and J dropped 2; count of bases not matched to a gene: 0. CDR3 length equals 14 residues. CDR3 region: CASSFSGRAYEQYF. The CDR3 nucleotides are TGTGCCAGCAGCTTTAGCGGGAGGGCCTACGAGCAGTACTTC. Drawing the rest from reference TRBV5-4 and TRBJ2-7, the complete variable domain is ETGVTQSPTHLIKTRGQQVTLRCSSQSGHNTVSWYQQALGQGPQFIFQYYREEENGRGNFPPRFSGLQFPNYSSELNVNALELDDSALYLCASSFSGRAYEQYFGPGTRLTVT.

The chain employs TRBV7-3 and TRBJ2-1, with 9 bases lining up with TRBD2. Germline assignment: CDR1 SGHTA and CDR2 FQGTGA. V lost 3 bases, J lost 5 bases, and 2 bases stayed unmatched. The CDR3 consists of 14 residues. The CDR3 nucleotides read TGTGCCAGCAGCTTCTTAGCGGGGGACAATGAGCAGTTCTTC. It encodes CASSFLAGDNEQFF.

The CDR3 region has the DNA TGTGCCAGCAGCGGTACAGGGGTCTGGTCCTACAATGAGCAGTTCTTC. It is translated as CASSGTGVWSYNEQFF. V is TRBV9 and J is TRBJ2-1; 7 bases map to TRBD1. The CDR3 has 16 amino acids. Germline CDR1 SGDLS, CDR2 YYNGEE. Trimming cost V 3 bases and J 1 base; bases outside gene matches: 7.

The J gene is TRBJ1-2, the V gene TRBV27; weak D call: TRBD1 (5 bases). Germline CDR1 and CDR2: MNHEY and SMNVEV (reference sequence). CDR3 size: 13 residues. Trimming took off 4 bases at V and 4 bases at J, with 10 bases between the two ends. In DNA, the CDR3 is TGTGCCAGCAGTTCCATCGACAGCTATGGCTACACCTTC. It yields the protein CASSSIDSYGYTF.

This chain links TRBV29-1 with TRBJ2-1; D gene uncertain. This CDR3 has 10 residues. CDR1 SQVTM and CDR2 ANQGSEA come from the germline V gene. With 8 bases removed from V and 4 bases from J, the gap between germline ends came to 6 bases. In DNA form, the CDR3 reads TGCAGCTCGCTATACAATGAGCAGTTCTTC. Its translation: CSSLYNEQFF.

There are a few counts of this clone. The chain is built from TRBV5-1 and TRBJ2-7; 7 positions match TRBD2. Germline V lookup: CDR1 SGHRS, CDR2 YFSETQ. The CDR3 spans 14 residues. With V trimmed by 4 bases and J by 3 bases, 7 bases remained unmatched. The CDR3 DNA sequence: TGCGCCAGCAGCATAGAACTAGCGAACTACGAGCAGTACTTC. This translates into CASSIELANYEQYF.

The V and J genes are TRBV5-6 and TRBJ2-7; D is unresolved. V lost 3 bases, J lost 1 base, and 8 bases lay in between. From germline, CDR1 is SGHDT and CDR2 YYEEEE. The CDR3 loop spans 13 amino acids. CDR3 coding DNA: TGTGCCAGCAGCTCCGGTCGTTCCTACGAGCAGTACTTC. Translated: CASSSGRSYEQYF.